The T cell receptor beta chain described here comes from a study of beta chain features in type 1 diabetes. Findings and limits, study-wide: People with Type 1 diabetes carried modestly yet significantly shorter TCRB CDR3s in all four CD4+ subsets.

With 7 bases removed from V and 0 bases from J, the gap between germline ends came to 11 bases. The length of the CDR3 is 14 residues. Germline CDR1 is SGHAT and CDR2 is FQNNGV. This clone was observed a handful of times. No antigen is known for it. Expressed TCRB transcripts were sequenced because the entire RNA isolate underwent reverse transcription. An average roughly 3.5 million reads came from naive, central memory and regulatory T cell samples. Only in-frame clones appear in the TCRdb table, and some are missing; sequencing was by immunoSEQ multiplex PCR. The sample lists roughly 180,000 clones; 10% to 15% were seen once. Each donor gave one heparinised blood draw averaging roughly 100 mL. Via the markers CD45RO/CCR7/CD25/CD127/CD95/CD27, stem cell-like memory, regulatory, central memory and naive CD4+ cells were sorted.

This chain uses TRBV11-2 with TRBJ2-3; D perhaps matches TRBD1 (5 bases). The specimen sequenced was central memory CD4+ T cells from blood. The sequence derives from a young woman in good health. CDR3 sequence: CASTGRGSTDTQYF. CDR3 in DNA: TGTGCCAGCACCGGAAGGGGTAGCACAGATACGCAGTATTTT. Using reference TRBV11-2 and TRBJ2-3 for the parts outside the CDR3, the full variable domain is EAGVAQSPRYKIIEKRQSVAFWCNPISGHATLYWYQQILGQGPKLLIQFQNNGVVDDSQLPKDRFSAERLKGVDSTLKIQPAKLEDSAVYLCASTGRGSTDTQYFGPGTRLTVL.